The rows below give T cell receptor beta chains drawn from one sample of a study of beta chain features in type 1 diabetes. Clones were sequenced by immunoSEQ multiplex PCR, and TCRdb holds only the in-frame ones, with some missing. The repertoire consists of about 390,000 clones, with around 10% occurring once and the leading ten covering roughly 0.6%. The sequencing sample was made of central memory CD4+ T cells from blood. These receptor sequences come from a young man with type 1 diabetes. The CDR3 runs from the conserved cysteine through the conserved F or W. Fields, in order: J gene, D gene, V gene, clone size, CDR3 DNA, CDR3 protein. A D gene is named only where the DNA matches it firmly. Part of the rows lack a size; the others show once, few, many or a class for expanded clones.

j_call: TRBJ1-2
d_call: NA
v_call: TRBV5-1
clone_size: NA
cdr3_nt: TGCGCCAGCAGCTTGTCGGTCGGGCTTCTTAGATATGGCTACACCTTC
cdr3_aa: CASSLSVGLLRYGYTF

j_call: TRBJ1-3
d_call: NA
v_call: TRBV5-5
clone_size: many
cdr3_nt: TGTGCCAGCAGCCGAGGAAACACCATATATTTT
cdr3_aa: CASSRGNTIYF

j_call: TRBJ1-4
d_call: TRBD1
v_call: TRBV7-9
clone_size: NA
cdr3_nt: TGTGCCAGCAGCGCTCAGGGGGGCACTAATGAAAAACTGTTTTTT
cdr3_aa: CASSAQGGTNEKLFF

j_call: TRBJ1-2
d_call: NA
v_call: TRBV28
clone_size: NA
cdr3_nt: TGTGCCAGCAGTTTAGGGTCAAGGATGGGATATGGCTACACCTTC
cdr3_aa: CASSLGSRMGYGYTF

j_call: TRBJ2-4
d_call: TRBD2
v_call: TRBV29-1
clone_size: few
cdr3_nt: TGCAGCGCCCTAATACTAGCGGGAGGCAAAAACATTCAGTACTTC
cdr3_aa: CSALILAGGKNIQYF

j_call: TRBJ2-1
d_call: TRBD2
v_call: TRBV6-1
clone_size: few
cdr3_nt: TGTGCCAGCAGGGTAGCGGGAGTAGGTTACAATGAGCAGTTCTTC
cdr3_aa: CASRVAGVGYNEQFF

j_call: TRBJ2-2
d_call: TRBD1
v_call: TRBV27
clone_size: NA
cdr3_nt: TGTGCCAGCGGAACAGGGGTCAACACCGGGGAGCTGTTTTTT
cdr3_aa: CASGTGVNTGELFF

j_call: TRBJ1-1
d_call: NA
v_call: TRBV9
clone_size: few
cdr3_nt: TGTGCCAGCAGCGTAGCACCCACAGGGTCAAATGAAGCTTTCTTT
cdr3_aa: CASSVAPTGSNEAFF

j_call: TRBJ2-4
d_call: NA
v_call: TRBV7-2
clone_size: few
cdr3_nt: TGTGCCAGCAGCTCCGCGGAGAACATTCAGTACTTC
cdr3_aa: CASSSAENIQYF

j_call: TRBJ1-2
d_call: NA
v_call: TRBV9
clone_size: few
cdr3_nt: TGTGCCAGCAGCCCTCAGGGGCAGGGCTATGGCTACACCTTC
cdr3_aa: CASSPQGQGYGYTF

j_call: TRBJ2-1
d_call: NA
v_call: TRBV18
clone_size: few
cdr3_nt: TGTGCCAGCTCACCTACACAAAGCTCCTACAATGAGCAGTTCTTC
cdr3_aa: CASSPTQSSYNEQFF

j_call: TRBJ1-1
d_call: NA
v_call: TRBV6-1
clone_size: few
cdr3_nt: TGTGCCAGCAGGGAAAACGATAAATCCGGTGAAGCTTTCTTT
cdr3_aa: CASRENDKSGEAFF

j_call: TRBJ2-7
d_call: NA
v_call: TRBV29-1
clone_size: few
cdr3_nt: TGCAGCGTGACCCTTGGGGGTCTCTACGAGCAGTACTTC
cdr3_aa: CSVTLGGLYEQYF

j_call: TRBJ2-4
d_call: NA
v_call: TRBV5-1
clone_size: NA
cdr3_nt: TGCGCCAGCAGCTTGGACTTCGGAAACATTCAGTACTTC
cdr3_aa: CASSLDFGNIQYF

j_call: TRBJ2-5
d_call: NA
v_call: TRBV14
clone_size: NA
cdr3_nt: TGTGCCAGCAGCCACCTCGGGGAGAAGGGAGAGACCCAGTACTTC
cdr3_aa: CASSHLGEKGETQYF

j_call: TRBJ1-1
d_call: NA
v_call: TRBV2
clone_size: NA
cdr3_nt: TGTGCCAGCAGTGATGCAACAGCTGAAGCTTTCTTT
cdr3_aa: CASSDATAEAFF

j_call: TRBJ2-2
d_call: NA
v_call: TRBV9
clone_size: NA
cdr3_nt: TGTGCCAGCAGCGCCGGGACTCCTCTTAGGGTCGGGGAGCTGTTTTTT
cdr3_aa: CASSAGTPLRVGELFF

j_call: TRBJ2-7
d_call: TRBD2
v_call: TRBV28
clone_size: NA
cdr3_nt: TGTGCCAGCAGTTTGCTAAGAAGTACGGGAGGGGTATACGAGCAGTACTTC
cdr3_aa: CASSLLRSTGGVYEQYF

j_call: TRBJ1-1
d_call: NA
v_call: TRBV7-9
clone_size: few
cdr3_nt: TGTGCCAGCAGCAAATTGAACCGGAACACTGAAGCTTTCTTT
cdr3_aa: CASSKLNRNTEAFF

j_call: TRBJ2-5
d_call: NA
v_call: TRBV7-2
clone_size: NA
cdr3_nt: TGTGCCAGCAGCCCTCAGACTACAGTGGAGACCCAGTACTTC
cdr3_aa: CASSPQTTVETQYF

j_call: TRBJ1-6
d_call: TRBD1
v_call: TRBV30
clone_size: few
cdr3_nt: TGTGCCTGGAGTGTACAGGGGAATTCACCCCTCCACTTT
cdr3_aa: CAWSVQGNSPLHF

j_call: TRBJ1-1
d_call: TRBD1
v_call: TRBV7-6
clone_size: many
cdr3_nt: TGTGCCAGCAGCTTATCGACAGGGAGAGTGAACACTGAAGCTTTCTTT
cdr3_aa: CASSLSTGRVNTEAFF

j_call: TRBJ2-5
d_call: NA
v_call: TRBV27
clone_size: NA
cdr3_nt: TGTGCCAGCAGTCCCCGACGAGAAGAGACCCAGTACTTC
cdr3_aa: CASSPRREETQYF

j_call: TRBJ1-5
d_call: NA
v_call: TRBV28
clone_size: NA
cdr3_nt: TGTGCCAGCAGTTTACCACTACAGGGTTATAGCAATCAGCCCCAGCATTTT
cdr3_aa: CASSLPLQGYSNQPQHF

j_call: TRBJ2-3
d_call: TRBD2
v_call: TRBV7-9
clone_size: NA
cdr3_nt: TGTGCCAGCAGCCGGGAGGGAGGGCCGGGGTATACGCAGTATTTT
cdr3_aa: CASSREGGPGYTQYF

j_call: TRBJ2-6
d_call: NA
v_call: TRBV18
clone_size: few
cdr3_nt: TGTGCCAGCTCACCTCAGGGTACATTCTCTGGGGCCAACGTCCTGACTTTC
cdr3_aa: CASSPQGTFSGANVLTF

j_call: TRBJ2-3
d_call: NA
v_call: TRBV5-4
clone_size: many
cdr3_nt: TGTGCCAGCAGCTTGGCCCAGGGCCGGGATACGCAGTATTTT
cdr3_aa: CASSLAQGRDTQYF

j_call: TRBJ2-2
d_call: NA
v_call: TRBV10-3
clone_size: few
cdr3_nt: TGTGCCATCAGTGACGAGGGGCTGAACACCGGGGAGCTGTTTTTT
cdr3_aa: CAISDEGLNTGELFF

j_call: TRBJ2-5
d_call: TRBD2
v_call: TRBV28
clone_size: NA
cdr3_nt: TGTGCCAGCAGAGCCGAGGGACTAGCTGAAGAGATCCAGTACTTC
cdr3_aa: CASRAEGLAEEIQYF

j_call: TRBJ1-2
d_call: TRBD1
v_call: TRBV6-1
clone_size: few
cdr3_nt: TGTGCCAGCAGTGCCGGGACAGGTGCTAACTATGGCTACACCTTC
cdr3_aa: CASSAGTGANYGYTF

j_call: TRBJ2-2
d_call: NA
v_call: TRBV29-1
clone_size: few
cdr3_nt: TGCAGCGCGGGCCGGGGCCAGACCACCGGGGAGCTGTTTTTT
cdr3_aa: CSAGRGQTTGELFF

j_call: TRBJ2-1
d_call: TRBD1
v_call: TRBV19
clone_size: NA
cdr3_nt: TGTGCCAGTAGTACCAGGGGGTCGGGTAGCAATGAGCAGTTCTTC
cdr3_aa: CASSTRGSGSNEQFF

j_call: TRBJ1-5
d_call: NA
v_call: TRBV5-4
clone_size: few
cdr3_nt: TGTGCCAGCAGCTCGGACGGTCAGCCCCAGCATTTT
cdr3_aa: CASSSDGQPQHF

j_call: TRBJ2-1
d_call: TRBD2
v_call: TRBV6-1
clone_size: NA
cdr3_nt: TGTGCCAGCAGTATAAGACTAGCGGGGAGCCCGTTCTTC
cdr3_aa: CASSIRLAGSPFF